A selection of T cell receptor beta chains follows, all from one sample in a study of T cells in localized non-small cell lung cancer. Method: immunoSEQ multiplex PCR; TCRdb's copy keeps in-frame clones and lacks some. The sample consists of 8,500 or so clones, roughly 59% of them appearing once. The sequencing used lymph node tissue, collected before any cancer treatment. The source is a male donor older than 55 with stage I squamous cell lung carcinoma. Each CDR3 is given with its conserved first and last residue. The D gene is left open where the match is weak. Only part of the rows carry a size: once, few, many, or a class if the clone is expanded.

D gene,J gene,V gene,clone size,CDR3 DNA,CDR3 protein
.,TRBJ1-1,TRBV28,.,TGTGCCAGCCACGGACCGGTGAACACTGAAGCTTTCTTT,CASHGPVNTEAFF
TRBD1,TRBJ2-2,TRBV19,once,TGTGCCAGTAGTCCCGGGACAGGGAACACCGGGGAGCTGTTTTTT,CASSPGTGNTGELFF
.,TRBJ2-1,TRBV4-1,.,TGCGCCAGCAGCCGGGCTTACAATGAGCAGTTCTTC,CASSRAYNEQFF
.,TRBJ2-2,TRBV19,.,TGTGCCAGTAGTATAGCAAGGGGCACCGGGGAGCTGTTTTTT,CASSIARGTGELFF
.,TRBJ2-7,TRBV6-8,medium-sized,TGTGCCAGCAGTTCACTGACTCACGAGCAGTACTTC,CASSSLTHEQYF
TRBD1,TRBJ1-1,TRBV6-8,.,TGTGCCAGCAGTTCCAGGACAGGGGGGGCTTTCTTT,CASSSRTGGAFF
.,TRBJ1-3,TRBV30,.,TGTGCCTGGTCGAGGGATCTCTCTGGAAACACCATATATTTT,CAWSRDLSGNTIYF
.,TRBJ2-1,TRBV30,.,TGTGCCTGGAGTGTACTCCATGAGCAGTTCTTC,CAWSVLHEQFF
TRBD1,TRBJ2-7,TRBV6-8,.,TGTGCCAGCAGGGAGACCGGGACAGGGGGCGTGTTGTACGAGCAGTACTTC,CASRETGTGGVLYEQYF
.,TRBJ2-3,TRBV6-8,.,TGTGCCAGCCGGGCTATCCTGCAGGCAGATACACAGTATTTT,CASRAILQADTQYF
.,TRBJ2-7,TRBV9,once,TGTGCCAGCAGTGAACAGTACTACGAGCAGTACTTC,CASSEQYYEQYF
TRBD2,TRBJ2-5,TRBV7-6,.,TGTGCCAGCAGCTTAGATGGCGGGAGGGATGAGACCCAGTACTTC,CASSLDGGRDETQYF
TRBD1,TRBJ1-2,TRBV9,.,TGTGCCAGCAGTGGGACAGGGAGACATGGCTACACCTTC,CASSGTGRHGYTF
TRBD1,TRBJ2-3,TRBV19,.,TGTGCCAGTAGTAGGGGACAGGCTAGCACAGATACGCAGTATTTT,CASSRGQASTDTQYF
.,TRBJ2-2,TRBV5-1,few,TGCGCCAGCAGCTGGGGGGCAGGGGAGAACACCGGGGAGCTGTTTTTT,CASSWGAGENTGELFF
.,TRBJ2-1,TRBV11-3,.,TGTGCCAGCAGCCGCCACGACGGGGGGCATTTCTACAATGAGCAGTTCTTC,CASSRHDGGHFYNEQFF
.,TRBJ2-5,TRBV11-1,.,TGTGCCAGCAGCTCGGGGACGAACCAAGAGACCCAGTACTTC,CASSSGTNQETQYF
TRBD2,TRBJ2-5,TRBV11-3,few,TGTGCCAGCGGGTACCTAGCGGGCCTGGAAGAGACCCAGTACTTC,CASGYLAGLEETQYF
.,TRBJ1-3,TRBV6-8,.,TGTGCCAGCAGTTACTTCGCAGCCATATCTGGAAACACCATATATTTT,CASSYFAAISGNTIYF
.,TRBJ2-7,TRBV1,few,TGCGCCAGCAGCCAAGATTTAAGCCTAGCGGGAGCCCACACCGCCTACGAGCAGTACTTC,CASSQDLSLAGAHTAYEQYF
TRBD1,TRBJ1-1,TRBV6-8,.,TGTGCCAGCATCGGACAGGGTAACACTGAAGCTTTCTTT,CASIGQGNTEAFF
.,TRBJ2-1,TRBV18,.,TGTGCCAGCTCAGGGGACCAGAGCTCCTACAATGAGCAGTTCTTC,CASSGDQSSYNEQFF
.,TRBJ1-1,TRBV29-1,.,TGCAGCGTTGACAAAGGGAGCACTGAAGCTTTCTTT,CSVDKGSTEAFF
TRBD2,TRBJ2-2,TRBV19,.,TGTGCCAGTAAGGGAAGCGGGAGTTACGCCACCGGGGAGCTGTTTTTT,CASKGSGSYATGELFF
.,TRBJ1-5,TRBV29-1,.,TGCAGCGTTGAACTGGGGAACAATCAGCCCCAGCATTTT,CSVELGNNQPQHF
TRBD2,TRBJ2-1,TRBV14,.,TGTGCCAGCAGCCCAGGACTAGCGGGAGGGGGTGAGCAGTTCTTC,CASSPGLAGGGEQFF
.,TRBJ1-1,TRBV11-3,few,TGTGCCAGCAGCCCAGGGATGATGATGAACACTGAAGCTTTCTTT,CASSPGMMMNTEAFF
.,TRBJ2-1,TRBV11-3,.,TGTGCCAGCAGCCCAGGGGGGGCGTCAGATAATGAGCAGTTCTTC,CASSPGGASDNEQFF
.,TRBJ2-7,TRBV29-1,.,TGCAGCGGGTTGCGGGACACCAGCTCCTACGAGCAGTACTTC,CSGLRDTSSYEQYF
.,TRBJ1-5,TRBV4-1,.,TGCGCCAGCAGCCAAGATCGGGGCAATCAGCCCCAGCATTTT,CASSQDRGNQPQHF
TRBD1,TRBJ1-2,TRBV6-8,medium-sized,TGTGCCAGTGGGGACAGGGAAAATGGCTACACCTTC,CASGDRENGYTF
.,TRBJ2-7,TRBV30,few,TGTGCCTTATTAAGGCGTGGACCCACCTACGAGCAGTACTTC,CALLRRGPTYEQYF
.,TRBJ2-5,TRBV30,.,TGTGCCTGGAGTCCGGGACTTCAAGAGACCCAGTACTTC,CAWSPGLQETQYF
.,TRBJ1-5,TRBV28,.,TGTGCCAGCAGCGAGCAGGTCCCGGGCCAGCCCCAGCATTTT,CASSEQVPGQPQHF
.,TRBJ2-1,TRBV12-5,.,TGTGCTAGTGGTACGCGAGGAAGGGCGAACTCCTACAATGAGCAGTTCTTC,CASGTRGRANSYNEQFF
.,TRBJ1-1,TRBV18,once,TGTGCCAGCTCAGAACCCGGGTTAGCAGCTTTCTTT,CASSEPGLAAFF
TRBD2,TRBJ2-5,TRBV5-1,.,TGCGCCAGCAGTTCCCTCTCGGGACTAGCGAGGGAGACCCAGTACTTC,CASSSLSGLARETQYF
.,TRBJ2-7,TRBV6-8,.,TGTGCCAGCAGCCCAGGACGGCACGAGCAGTACTTC,CASSPGRHEQYF
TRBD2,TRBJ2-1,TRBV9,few,TGTGCCAGCAGCGTAGGAGGGACTAGAGGGAGCGAGCAGTTCTTC,CASSVGGTRGSEQFF
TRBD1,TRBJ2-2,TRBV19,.,TGTGCCAGTACCTCGACAGGGACCAGGAGCGGGGAGCTGTTTTTT,CASTSTGTRSGELFF
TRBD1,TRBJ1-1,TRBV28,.,TGTGCCAGCAGTTTATTGGGCAGGGGGATGAACACTGAAGCTTTCTTT,CASSLLGRGMNTEAFF
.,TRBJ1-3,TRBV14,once,TGTGCCAGCAGCCAAGTCGGGGTCGTCAGCAACAGGGAACGGAACACCATATATTTT,CASSQVGVVSNRERNTIYF
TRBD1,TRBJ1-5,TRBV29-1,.,TGCAGCGTAGGCGCCCAGGGGGGGGCTCAGCCCCAGCATTTT,CSVGAQGGAQPQHF
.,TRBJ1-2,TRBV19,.,TGTGCCAGTAGTATACCTCCCGGCGGGTACACCTTC,CASSIPPGGYTF
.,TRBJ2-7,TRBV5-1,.,TGCGCCAGCAGCTTGGATTCAGGGGTTCTGGACGAGCAGTACTTC,CASSLDSGVLDEQYF
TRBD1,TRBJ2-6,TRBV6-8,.,TGTGCCATCAGTGGGGGACAGGGGGACCTAGCTGGGGCCAACGTCCTGACTTTC,CAISGGQGDLAGANVLTF
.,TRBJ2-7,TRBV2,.,TGTGCCAGCAGTGTTGAACGGGGGTCCTCCTACGAGCAGTACTTC,CASSVERGSSYEQYF
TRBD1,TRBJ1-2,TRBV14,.,TGTGCCAGCAGCCAAAGAACAGGGGATTTTGAGGGCTACACCTTC,CASSQRTGDFEGYTF
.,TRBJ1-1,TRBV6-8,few,TGTGCCAGCAGTTCCCGTCCTCCTTACACTGAAGCTTTCTTT,CASSSRPPYTEAFF
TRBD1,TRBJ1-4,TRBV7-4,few,TGTGCCAGCAGCTTAGGTGACCGACAGGGGGTCGAAAAACTGTTTTTT,CASSLGDRQGVEKLFF
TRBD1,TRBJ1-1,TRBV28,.,TGTGCCAGCAGTGAACCTGGGGACAGACCCACCGCGAACACTGAAGCTTTCTTT,CASSEPGDRPTANTEAFF
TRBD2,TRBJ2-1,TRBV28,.,TGTGCCAGCAGTCCCCCGGGCAGCGGGGGCTCCTACAATGAGCAGTTCTTC,CASSPPGSGGSYNEQFF
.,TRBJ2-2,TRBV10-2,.,TGCGCCAGCAGCATGAACACCGGGGAGCTGTTTTTT,CASSMNTGELFF
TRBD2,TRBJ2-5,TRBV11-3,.,TGTGCCAGCAGCCCTGGACTAGCGCGAGAGACCCAGTACTTC,CASSPGLARETQYF
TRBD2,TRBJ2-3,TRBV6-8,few,TGTGCCAGCAGTGCGGGGACTAGCGGCACAGATACGCAGTATTTT,CASSAGTSGTDTQYF
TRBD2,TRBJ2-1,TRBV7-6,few,TGTGCCAGCAGCCCGGCGGGGGGTCGGTCCTACAATGAGCAGTTCTTC,CASSPAGGRSYNEQFF
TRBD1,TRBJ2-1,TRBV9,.,TGTGCCAGCAGCATAGGACCGCAGGGGGCCAATGAGCAGTTCTTC,CASSIGPQGANEQFF
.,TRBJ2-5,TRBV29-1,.,TGCAGCGGCGGGGATATCCAAGAGACCCAGTACTTC,CSGGDIQETQYF
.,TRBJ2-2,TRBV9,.,TGTGCCAGCAGCCCATTACCCGCGAACACCGGGGAGCTGTTTTTT,CASSPLPANTGELFF